This T cell receptor beta chain appears in the sequencing data of a study of cytomegalovirus exposure and HLA in healthy donors. The PCR contained 60 Vbeta and 13 Jbeta primers. Repertoires were generated with immunoSEQ multiplex PCR, while TCRdb's copy carries only in-frame clones and drops some. The sample has 150,000 to 200,000 clones; around 79% are singletons. V lost 2 bases and J 1 base, leaving 9 bases between the germline ends. Germline V CDR1 and CDR2: MDHEN, SYDVKM. The length of the CDR3 is 14 residues. The sequence derives from a woman aged 40 to 49 in good health and CMV-seropositive. The chain recombines TRBV28 with TRBJ2-7, with D possibly matching TRBD1 (6 bases). The specimen sequenced was PBMCs. The CDR3 nucleotides read TGTGCCAGCAGTTTACACGGACAGTCCTACGAGCAGTACTTC. It translates to CASSLHGQSYEQYF.